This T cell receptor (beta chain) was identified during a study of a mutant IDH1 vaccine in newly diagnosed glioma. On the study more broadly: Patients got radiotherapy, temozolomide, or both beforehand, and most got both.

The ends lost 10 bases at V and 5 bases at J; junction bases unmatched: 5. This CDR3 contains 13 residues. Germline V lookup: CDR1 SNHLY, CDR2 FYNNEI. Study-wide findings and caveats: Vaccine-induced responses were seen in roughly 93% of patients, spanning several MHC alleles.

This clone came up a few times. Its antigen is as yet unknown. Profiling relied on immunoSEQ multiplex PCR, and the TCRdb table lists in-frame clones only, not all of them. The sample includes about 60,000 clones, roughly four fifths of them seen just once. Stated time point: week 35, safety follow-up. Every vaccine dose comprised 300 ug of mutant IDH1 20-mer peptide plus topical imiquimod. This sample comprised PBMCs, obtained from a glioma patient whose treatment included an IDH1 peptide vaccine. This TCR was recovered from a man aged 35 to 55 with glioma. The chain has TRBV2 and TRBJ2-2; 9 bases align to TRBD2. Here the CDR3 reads CATGLARTGELFF. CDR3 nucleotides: TGTGCCACCGGACTAGCGAGGACCGGGGAGCTGTTTTTT.